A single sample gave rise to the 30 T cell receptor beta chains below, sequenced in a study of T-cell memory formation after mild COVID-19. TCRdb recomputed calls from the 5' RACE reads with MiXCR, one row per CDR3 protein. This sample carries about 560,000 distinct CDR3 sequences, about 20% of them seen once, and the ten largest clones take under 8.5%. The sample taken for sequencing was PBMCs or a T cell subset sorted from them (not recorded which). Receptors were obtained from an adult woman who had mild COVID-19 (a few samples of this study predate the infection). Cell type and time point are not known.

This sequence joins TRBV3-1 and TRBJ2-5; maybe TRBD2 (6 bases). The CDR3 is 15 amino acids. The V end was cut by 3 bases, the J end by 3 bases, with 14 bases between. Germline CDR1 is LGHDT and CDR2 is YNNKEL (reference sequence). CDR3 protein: CASSHGERVEETQYF. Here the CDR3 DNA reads TGTGCCAGCAGCCACGGAGAGCGGGTGGAAGAGACCCAGTACTTC.

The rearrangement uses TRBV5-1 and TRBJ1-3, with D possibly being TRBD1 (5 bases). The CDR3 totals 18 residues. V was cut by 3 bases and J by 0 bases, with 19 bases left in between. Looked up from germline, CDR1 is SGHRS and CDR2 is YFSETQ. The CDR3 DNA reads TGCGCCAGCAGCTGGACATCTCAGGGTCCCCGCTCTGGAAACACCATATATTTT. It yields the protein CASSWTSQGPRSGNTIYF.

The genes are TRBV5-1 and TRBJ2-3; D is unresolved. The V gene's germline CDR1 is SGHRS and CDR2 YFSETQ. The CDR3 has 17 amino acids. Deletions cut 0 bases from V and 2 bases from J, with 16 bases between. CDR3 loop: CASSLAGWQINTDTQYF. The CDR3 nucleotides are TGCGCCAGCAGCTTGGCGGGTTGGCAGATCAACACAGATACGCAGTATTTT.

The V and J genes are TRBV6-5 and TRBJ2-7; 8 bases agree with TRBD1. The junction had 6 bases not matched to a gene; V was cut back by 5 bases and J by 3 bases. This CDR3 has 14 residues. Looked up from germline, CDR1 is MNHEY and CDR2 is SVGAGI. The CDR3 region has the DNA TGTGCCAGCAGTGCGACAGGGGACATCTACGAGCAGTACTTC. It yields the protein CASSATGDIYEQYF.

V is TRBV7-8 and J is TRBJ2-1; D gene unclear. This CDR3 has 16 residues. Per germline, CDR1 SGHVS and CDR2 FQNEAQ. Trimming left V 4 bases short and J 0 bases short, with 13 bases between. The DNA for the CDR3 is TGTGCCAGCAGCTGGATGTCTGGATCCTCCTACAATGAGCAGTTCTTC. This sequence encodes CASSWMSGSSYNEQFF.

The CDR3 loop is CSVCSTALSYEQYF. In DNA form, the CDR3 reads TGCAGCGTCTGTAGTACAGCCCTCTCCTACGAGCAGTACTTC. This chain links TRBV29-1 with TRBJ2-7, with D hard to call. V gave up 6 bases and J gave up 0 bases, with 15 bases separating them. CDR3 size: 14 residues. Looked up from germline, CDR1 is SQVTM and CDR2 is ANQGSEA.

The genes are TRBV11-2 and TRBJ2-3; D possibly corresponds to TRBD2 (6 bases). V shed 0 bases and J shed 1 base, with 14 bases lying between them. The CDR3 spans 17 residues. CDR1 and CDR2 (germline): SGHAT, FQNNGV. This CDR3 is CASSLDPAGRGTDTQYF. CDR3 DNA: TGTGCCAGCAGCTTAGACCCTGCGGGACGCGGCACAGATACGCAGTATTTT.

The DNA for the CDR3 is TGCAGTGCTAGAGATGGGGGACAGTTCTACGAGCAGTACTTC. Translated, it gives CSARDGGQFYEQYF. The V call is TRBV20-1, the J call TRBJ2-7; 7 bases fit TRBD1. Germline V lookup: CDR1 DFQATT, CDR2 SNEGSKA (reference sequence). Losses at the gene ends were 0 bases for V and 3 bases for J; bases not matched to a gene: 5. CDR3 length equals 14 residues.

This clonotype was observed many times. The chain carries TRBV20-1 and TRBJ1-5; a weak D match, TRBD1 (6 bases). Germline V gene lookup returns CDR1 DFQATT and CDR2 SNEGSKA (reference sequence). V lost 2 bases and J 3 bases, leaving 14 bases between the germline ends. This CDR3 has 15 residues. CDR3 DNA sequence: TGCAGTGCTAGACCTATGACAGGCCTCAATCAGCCCCAGCATTTT. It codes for CSARPMTGLNQPQHF.

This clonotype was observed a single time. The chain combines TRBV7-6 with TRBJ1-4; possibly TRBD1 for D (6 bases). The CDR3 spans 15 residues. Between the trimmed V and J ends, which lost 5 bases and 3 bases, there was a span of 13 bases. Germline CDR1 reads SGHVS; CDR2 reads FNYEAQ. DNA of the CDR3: TGTGCCAGCAGCCCTAGGGGGGTTGCTAATGAAAAACTGTTTTTT. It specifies CASSPRGVANEKLFF.

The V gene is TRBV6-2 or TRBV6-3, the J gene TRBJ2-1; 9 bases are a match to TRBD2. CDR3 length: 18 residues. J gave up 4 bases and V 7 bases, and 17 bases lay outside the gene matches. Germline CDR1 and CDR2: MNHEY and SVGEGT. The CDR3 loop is CASIRDPVRGGLYNEQFF. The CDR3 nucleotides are TGTGCCAGCATTAGGGATCCCGTGCGGGGGGGCCTTTACAATGAGCAGTTCTTC.

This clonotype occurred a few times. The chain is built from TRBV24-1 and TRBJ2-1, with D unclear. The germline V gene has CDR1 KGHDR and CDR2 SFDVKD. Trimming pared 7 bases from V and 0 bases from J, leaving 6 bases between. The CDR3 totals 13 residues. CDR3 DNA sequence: TGTGCCACCAGACACGACTCCTACAATGAGCAGTTCTTC. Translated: CATRHDSYNEQFF.

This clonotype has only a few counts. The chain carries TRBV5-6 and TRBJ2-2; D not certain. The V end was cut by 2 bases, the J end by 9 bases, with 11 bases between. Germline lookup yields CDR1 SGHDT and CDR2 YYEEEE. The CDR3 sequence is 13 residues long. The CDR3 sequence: CASSLGSPRELFF. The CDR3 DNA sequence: TGTGCCAGCAGCTTAGGTAGCCCCCGGGAGCTGTTTTTT.

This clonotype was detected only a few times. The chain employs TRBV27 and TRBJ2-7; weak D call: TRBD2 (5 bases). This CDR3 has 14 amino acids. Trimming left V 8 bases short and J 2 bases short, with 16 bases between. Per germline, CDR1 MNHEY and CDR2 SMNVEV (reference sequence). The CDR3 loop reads CASSDPKRTYEQYF. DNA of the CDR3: TGTGCCAGCTCGGATCCTAAGCGGACCTACGAGCAGTACTTC.

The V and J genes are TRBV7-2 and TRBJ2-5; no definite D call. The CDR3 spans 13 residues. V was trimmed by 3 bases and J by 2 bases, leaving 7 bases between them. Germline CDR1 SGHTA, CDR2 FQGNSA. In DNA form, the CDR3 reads TGTGCCAGCAGCTTTGGGCTGCAAGAGACCCAGTACTTC. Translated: CASSFGLQETQYF.

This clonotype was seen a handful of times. CDR3 amino acids: CASSLDRGRDGYTF. CDR3 coding DNA: TGCGCCAGCAGCTTGGACAGGGGGCGAGATGGCTACACCTTC. The chain links TRBV5-1 to TRBJ1-2, with 9 bases matching TRBD1. Germline trimming cut 0 bases from V and 6 bases from J; bases unmatched to any gene: 3. The CDR3 loop spans 14 amino acids. In germline, CDR1 is SGHRS, CDR2 YFSETQ.

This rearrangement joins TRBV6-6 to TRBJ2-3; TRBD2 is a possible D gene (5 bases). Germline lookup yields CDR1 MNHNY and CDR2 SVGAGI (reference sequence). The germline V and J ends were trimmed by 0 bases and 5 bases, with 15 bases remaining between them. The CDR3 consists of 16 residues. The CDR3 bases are TGTGCCAGCAGTTACTCGAGGCCGGGAATCGGAGATACGCAGTATTTT. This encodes CASSYSRPGIGDTQYF.

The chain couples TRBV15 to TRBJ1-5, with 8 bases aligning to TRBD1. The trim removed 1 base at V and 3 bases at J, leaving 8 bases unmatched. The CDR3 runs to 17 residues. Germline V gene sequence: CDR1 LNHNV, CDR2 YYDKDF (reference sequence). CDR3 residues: CATSRVGQGGFNQPQHF. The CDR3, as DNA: TGTGCCACCAGCAGAGTTGGACAGGGTGGCTTCAATCAGCCCCAGCATTTT.

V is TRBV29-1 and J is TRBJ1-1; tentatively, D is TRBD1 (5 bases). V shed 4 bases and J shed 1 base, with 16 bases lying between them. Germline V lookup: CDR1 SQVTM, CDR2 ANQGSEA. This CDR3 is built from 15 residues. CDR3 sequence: CSVVLASRGNTEAFF. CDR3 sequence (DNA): TGCAGCGTTGTTTTGGCAAGTAGGGGGAACACTGAAGCTTTCTTT.

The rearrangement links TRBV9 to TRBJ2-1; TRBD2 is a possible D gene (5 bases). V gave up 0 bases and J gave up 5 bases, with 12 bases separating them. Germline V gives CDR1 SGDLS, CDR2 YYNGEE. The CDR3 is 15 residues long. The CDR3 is CASSVEGRENNEQFF. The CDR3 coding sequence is TGTGCCAGCAGCGTAGAAGGGAGAGAAAACAATGAGCAGTTCTTC.

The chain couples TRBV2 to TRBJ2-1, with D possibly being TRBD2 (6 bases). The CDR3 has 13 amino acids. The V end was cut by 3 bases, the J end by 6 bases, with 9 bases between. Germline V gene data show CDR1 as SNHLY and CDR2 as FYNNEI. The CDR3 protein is CASSDETSNEQFF. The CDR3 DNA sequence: TGTGCCAGCAGTGACGAGACTAGCAATGAGCAGTTCTTC.

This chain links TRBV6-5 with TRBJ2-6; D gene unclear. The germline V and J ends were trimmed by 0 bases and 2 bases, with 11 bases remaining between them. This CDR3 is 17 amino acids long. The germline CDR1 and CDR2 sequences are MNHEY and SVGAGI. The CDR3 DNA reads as TGTGCCAGCAGTTACTCGGATCTTATAACTGGGGCCAACGTCCTGACTTTC. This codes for CASSYSDLITGANVLTF.

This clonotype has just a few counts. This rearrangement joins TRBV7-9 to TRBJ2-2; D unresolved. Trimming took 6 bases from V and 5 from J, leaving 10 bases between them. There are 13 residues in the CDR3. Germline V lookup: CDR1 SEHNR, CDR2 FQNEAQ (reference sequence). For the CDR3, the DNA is TGTGCCAGCAGTTTAACGGTTACCGGGGAGCTGTTTTTT. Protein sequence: CASSLTVTGELFF.

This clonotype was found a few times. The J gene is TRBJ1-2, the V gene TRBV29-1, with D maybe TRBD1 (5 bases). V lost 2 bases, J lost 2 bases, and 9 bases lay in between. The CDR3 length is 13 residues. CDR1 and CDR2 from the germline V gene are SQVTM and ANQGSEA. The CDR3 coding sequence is TGCAGCGTTGAAAGGGGTTCCAACTATGGCTACACCTTC. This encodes CSVERGSNYGYTF.

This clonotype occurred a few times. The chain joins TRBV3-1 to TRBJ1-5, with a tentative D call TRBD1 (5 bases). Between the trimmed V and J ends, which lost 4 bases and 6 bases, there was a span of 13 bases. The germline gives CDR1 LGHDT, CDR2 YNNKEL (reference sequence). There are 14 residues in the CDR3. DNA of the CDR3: TGTGCCAGCAGCCCCATCTCCGGGGGTCAGCCCCAGCATTTT. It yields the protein CASSPISGGQPQHF.

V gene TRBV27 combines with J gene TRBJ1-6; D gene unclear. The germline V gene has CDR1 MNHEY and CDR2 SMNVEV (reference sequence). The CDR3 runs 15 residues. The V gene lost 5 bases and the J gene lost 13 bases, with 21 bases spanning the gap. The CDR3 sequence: CASSVVEGGGFPLHF. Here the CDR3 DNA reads TGTGCCAGCAGTGTAGTAGAGGGCGGAGGTTTCCCCCTCCACTTT.

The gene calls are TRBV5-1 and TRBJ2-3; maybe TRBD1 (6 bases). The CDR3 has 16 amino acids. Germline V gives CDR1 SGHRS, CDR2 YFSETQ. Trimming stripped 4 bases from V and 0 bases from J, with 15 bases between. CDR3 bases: TGCGCCAGCAGCCTCCAGGGGCAAACTAGCACAGATACGCAGTATTTT. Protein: CASSLQGQTSTDTQYF.

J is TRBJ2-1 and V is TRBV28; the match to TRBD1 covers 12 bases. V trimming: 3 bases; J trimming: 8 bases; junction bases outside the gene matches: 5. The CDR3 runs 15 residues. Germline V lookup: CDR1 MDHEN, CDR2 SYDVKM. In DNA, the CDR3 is TGTGCCAGCAGTTTGGCCGGGACAGGGGGCTATGAGCAGTTCTTC. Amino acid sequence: CASSLAGTGGYEQFF.

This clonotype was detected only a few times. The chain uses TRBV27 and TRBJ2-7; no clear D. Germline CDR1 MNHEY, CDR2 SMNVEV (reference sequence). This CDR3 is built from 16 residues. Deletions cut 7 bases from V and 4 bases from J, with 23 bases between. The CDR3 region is CASTIRPGSPVYEQYF. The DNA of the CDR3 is TGTGCCAGCACCATCCGACCCGGGTCCCCGGTGTACGAGCAGTACTTC.

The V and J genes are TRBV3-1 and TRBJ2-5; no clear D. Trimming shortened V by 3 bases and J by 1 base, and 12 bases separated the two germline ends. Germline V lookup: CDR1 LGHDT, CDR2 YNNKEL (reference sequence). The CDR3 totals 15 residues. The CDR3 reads CASSQLGQPQETQYF. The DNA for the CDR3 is TGTGCCAGCAGCCAGCTAGGGCAGCCCCAAGAGACCCAGTACTTC.